This TCR beta chain was sequenced for a study of control samples from healthy donors and cancer patients. Trimming took 1 base from V and 0 from J, leaving 13 bases between them. The CDR3 covers 16 residues. CDR1 is LGHNA, CDR2 YNFKEQ, per germline. TCRdb's copy holds only in-frame clones and misses some; the assay was immunoSEQ multiplex PCR. The sample holds over 100,000 clones, approximately 88% seen once. The receptor comes from a man aged 35 to 55 in good health. The sample was blood. The V gene is TRBV4-2, the J gene TRBJ2-7; perhaps TRBD1 as D (5 bases). The CDR3 sequence is CASSQGRTLSSYEQYF. The DNA of the CDR3 is TGTGCCAGCAGCCAAGGAAGGACATTGAGCTCCTACGAGCAGTACTTC.